This record concerns one T cell receptor beta chain sequence. This entry is derived from a study of technical replicates of blood from several donors. Germline V gene lookup returns CDR1 SGDLS and CDR2 YYNGEE. The CDR3 has 14 residues. The assay was immunoSEQ multiplex PCR, and TCRdb's table has in-frame clones only and misses some. The sample lists about 80,000 clones; about 91% were seen once. Sequenced: T cells isolated from PBMCs. The sequence derives from a human donor in good health. The chain uses TRBV9 and TRBJ2-5; a weak D match, TRBD2 (5 bases). Gene TRBJ2-7 matches the end of the DNA better, so the J call may be wrong. Written as DNA, the CDR3 is TGTGCCAGCAGCCCCGTAGCGAGTATCTACGAGCAGTACTTC. It is translated as CASSPVASIYEQYF.